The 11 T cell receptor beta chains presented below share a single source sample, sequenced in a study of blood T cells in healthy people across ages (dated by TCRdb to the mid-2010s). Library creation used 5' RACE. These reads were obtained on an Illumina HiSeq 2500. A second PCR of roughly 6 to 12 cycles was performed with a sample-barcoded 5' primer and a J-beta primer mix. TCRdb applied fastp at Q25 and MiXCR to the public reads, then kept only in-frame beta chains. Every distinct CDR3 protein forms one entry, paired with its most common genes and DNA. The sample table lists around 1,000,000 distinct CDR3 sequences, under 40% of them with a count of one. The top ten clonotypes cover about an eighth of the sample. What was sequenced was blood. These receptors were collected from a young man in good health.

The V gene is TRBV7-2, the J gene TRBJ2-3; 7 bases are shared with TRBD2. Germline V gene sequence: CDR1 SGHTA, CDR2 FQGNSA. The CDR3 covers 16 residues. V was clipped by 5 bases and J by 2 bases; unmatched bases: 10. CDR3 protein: CASSQALSGLTDTQYF. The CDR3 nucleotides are TGTGCCAGCAGCCAGGCGCTTAGCGGGCTCACAGATACGCAGTATTTT.

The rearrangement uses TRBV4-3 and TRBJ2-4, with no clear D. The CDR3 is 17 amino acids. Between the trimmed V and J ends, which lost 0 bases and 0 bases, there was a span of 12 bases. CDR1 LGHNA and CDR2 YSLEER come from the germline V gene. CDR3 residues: CASSQDPAPSAKNIQYF. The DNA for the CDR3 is TGCGCCAGCAGCCAAGATCCGGCACCTTCAGCCAAAAACATTCAGTACTTC.

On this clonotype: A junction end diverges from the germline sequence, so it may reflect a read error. CDR3 region: CACSLGQTQQETQYF. CDR3 sequence (DNA): TGTGCCTGCAGTTTGGGACAGACCCAACAAGAGACCCAGTACTTC. The J gene is TRBJ2-5, the V gene TRBV27; TRBD1 matches at 7 bases. Per germline, CDR1 MNHEY and CDR2 SMNVEV (reference sequence). The CDR3 has 15 amino acids.

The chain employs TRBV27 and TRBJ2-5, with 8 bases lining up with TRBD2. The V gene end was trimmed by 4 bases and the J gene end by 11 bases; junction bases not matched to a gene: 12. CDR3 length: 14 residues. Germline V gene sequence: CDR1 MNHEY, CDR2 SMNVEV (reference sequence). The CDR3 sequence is CASSSNGGGNEQYF. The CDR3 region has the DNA TGTGCCAGCAGTTCAAACGGGGGGGGTAATGAGCAGTACTTC.

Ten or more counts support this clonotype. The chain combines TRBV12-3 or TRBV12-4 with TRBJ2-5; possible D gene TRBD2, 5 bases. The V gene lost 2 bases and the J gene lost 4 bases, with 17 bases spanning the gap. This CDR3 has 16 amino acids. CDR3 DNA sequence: TGTGCCAGCAGTTTAACGGGGAGAGGAACAAGAGAGACCCAGTACTTC. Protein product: CASSLTGRGTRETQYF.

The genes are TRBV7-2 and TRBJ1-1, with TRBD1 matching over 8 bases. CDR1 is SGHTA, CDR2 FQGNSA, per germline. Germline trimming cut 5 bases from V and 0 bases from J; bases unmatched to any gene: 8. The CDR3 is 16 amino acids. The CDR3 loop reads CASSLRQGFMNTEAFF. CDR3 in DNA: TGTGCCAGCAGCCTCAGACAGGGGTTCATGAACACTGAAGCTTTCTTT. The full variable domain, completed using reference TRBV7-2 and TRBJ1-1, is GAGVSQSPSNKVTEKGKDVELRCDPISGHTALYWYRQSLGQGLEFLIYFQGNSAPDKSGLPSDRFSAERTGGSVSTLTIQRTQQEDSAVYLCASSLRQGFMNTEAFFGQGTRLTVV.

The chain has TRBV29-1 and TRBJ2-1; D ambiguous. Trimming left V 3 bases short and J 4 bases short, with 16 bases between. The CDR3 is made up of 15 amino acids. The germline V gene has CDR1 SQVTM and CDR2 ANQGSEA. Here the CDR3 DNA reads TGCAGCGTTGAGGGCGTCGCCACTGTATACAATGAGCAGTTCTTC. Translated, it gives CSVEGVATVYNEQFF.

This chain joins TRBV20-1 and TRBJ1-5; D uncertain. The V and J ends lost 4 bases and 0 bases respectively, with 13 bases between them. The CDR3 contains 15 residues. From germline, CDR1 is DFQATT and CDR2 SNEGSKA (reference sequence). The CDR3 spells CSAKLTDYSNQPQHF. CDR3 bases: TGCAGTGCTAAATTAACAGATTATAGCAATCAGCCCCAGCATTTT.

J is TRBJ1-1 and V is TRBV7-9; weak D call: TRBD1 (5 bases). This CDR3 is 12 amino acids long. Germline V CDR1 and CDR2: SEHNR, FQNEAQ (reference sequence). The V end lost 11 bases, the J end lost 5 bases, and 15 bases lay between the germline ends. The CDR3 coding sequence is TGTGCCCTCGAGGGGAGGAATACTGAAGCTTTCTTT. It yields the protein CALEGRNTEAFF.

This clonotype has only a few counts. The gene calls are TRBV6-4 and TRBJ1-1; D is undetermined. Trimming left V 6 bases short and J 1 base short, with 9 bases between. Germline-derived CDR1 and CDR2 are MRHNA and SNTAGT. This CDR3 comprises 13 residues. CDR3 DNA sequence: TGTGCCAGCAGGCAGGATGAGAACACTGAAGCTTTCTTT. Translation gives CASRQDENTEAFF.

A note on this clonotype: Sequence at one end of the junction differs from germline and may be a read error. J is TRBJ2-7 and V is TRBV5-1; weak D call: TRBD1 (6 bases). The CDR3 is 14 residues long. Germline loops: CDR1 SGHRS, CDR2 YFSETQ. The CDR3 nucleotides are TGCGTCAGCAGCTTCAAACAGGGAACCGACGAGCAGTACTTC. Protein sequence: CVSSFKQGTDEQYF.